This T cell receptor (beta chain) came from a study of shared clonotypes between healthy human individuals. Study-wide results and limits: Sharing across a few donors was seen in approximately 5.2% of naive CD4 clonotypes. Rarefaction indicated that sorted-subset sequencing remained incomplete although depth was large.

It was CD45RO-negative cells, positively selected for CCR7, that made up naive CD8 cells, with terminally differentiated effector memory CD45RA+ cells excluded. Every contributor of samples was a Caucasian grown-up residing in Nashville, Tennessee. Every subset had its genomic DNA shared out evenly among several immunoSEQ plates. Profiling relied on immunoSEQ multiplex PCR, and the TCRdb table lists in-frame clones only, not all of them. The sample includes roughly 1,800,000 clones, about 95% of them seen just once. The CDR3 sequence is 13 residues long. From germline, CDR1 is SSHAT and CDR2 FNYEAQ (reference sequence). Notes on this clone: As yet, its antigen is unknown. Mismatch with germline at one junction end may stem from a read error.

The sequencing sample was made of naive CD8+ T cells sorted from blood. The clonotype was recovered from a young man in good health. The chain joins TRBV7-7 to TRBJ2-2, with D perhaps matching TRBD1 (5 bases). For the CDR3, the DNA is TGTGCTAGCAGCCCTGGGGCCTACGGGGAGCTGTTTTTT. It is translated as CASSPGAYGELFF.